This TCR beta chain was recovered during a study of spatial heterogeneity in lung cancer (dated by TCRdb to the late 2010s). For the study in its entirety: Beta-chain transcripts were consistently detected in greater numbers than alpha-chain transcripts, which likely reflects a higher abundance of beta-chain transcripts. In non-small cell lung cancer, the study made a quantitative comparison of TCR alpha and beta repertoires among multiple tumor regions, matched nontumor lung and blood. TCR repertoire features were related to nonsynonymous mutation counts determined by whole-exome sequencing of tumor tissue. In the raw uncorrected reads, each unique combination of TCR and UMI appeared more than ten times on average. Both alpha and beta chains were TCR-sequenced in fewer than 250 tumor regions, under 70 matched nontumor lung samples and around 54 PBMC samples obtained at surgery. The investigation overall reported the following: Confirming at a functional level the hypothesis that regional TCRs recognize regional mutations was considered to require additional single-cell paired TCR alpha and beta sequencing. Ubiquitous expanded tumor TCRs were detected in blood more often at tumor resection than at routine follow-up.

This clonotype appeared many times. The target of this receptor is not known. No base-level quality is on record; no much larger clone is a single base apart. Libraries were made using 5' RACE. Sequenced on a NextSeq 500. In the TCR library protocol, a unique molecular identifier was attached to each TCR cDNA molecule so that PCR and sequencing errors could be corrected. For the original study's pipeline: TCR identification, UMI-based error correction and CDR3 extraction were performed with Decombinator tools. Expanded TCRs were defined as those above a frequency of 2 per 1,000, corresponding to the top 1% of the tumor frequency distribution. Rényi diversity was computed with the R vegan package after subsampling each repertoire 100 times to 5,000 TCRs. To build CDR3 similarity networks, amino acid triplet string-kernel similarity was used, and CDR3s were connected when their pairwise similarity was above 0.82. The public sequencing data were trimmed at Q25 with fastp and processed into clonotypes with MiXCR by TCRdb, which kept only in-frame beta chains. Merged by CDR3 protein, the rows form single entries marked with the most common genes and DNA. The V and J calls reflect TCRdb's pipeline rather than the authors' work. Across this sample there are some 83,000 distinct CDR3 sequences, with approximately 21% seen only once. Together, the top ten hold about 6.8% of the sample.

Based on the germline V gene (reference sequence), the CDR1 and CDR2 sequences are DFQATT and SNEGSKA. The CDR3 sequence holds 14 residues, the cysteine and phenylalanine included. Solely the CDR3 DNA is kept, with 42 bases framed from the first base. After removal of 6 bases from V and 1 base from J, the junction retains 6 bases not matched to a gene. Taken with the paper, the label for time point translates to: sample taken at primary tumor resection. For TCR sequencing, whole RNA was extracted from tumor and nontumor lung tissue, or from cryopreserved PBMC samples, and no cell sorting was done. The donors were some 72 patients from the lung TRACERx cohort who had early-stage, untreated non-small cell lung cancer. A patient was chosen for TCR sequencing only when enough RNA was available from at least two tumor regions.

The receptor chain draws on TRBV20-1 and TRBJ2-4; 7 bases in the middle match TRBD1. The source is a male donor with early-stage non-small cell lung cancer. Sequencing was performed on PBMCs, taken at surgery. In nucleotides, the sequence is TGCAGTGCCCGCCCGGACAGGGCCAAAAACATTCAGTACTTC. Its product reads: CSARPDRAKNIQYF.